A single sample gave rise to the 11 T cell receptor beta chains below, sequenced in a study of blood T cell repertoires in COVID-19. Here immunoSEQ multiplex PCR was the method, and the copy in TCRdb shows in-frame clones only, minus some. The sample has about 480,000 clones, 80% to 90% seen once. The sample consisted of peripheral blood. These receptors originate from a woman under 40 with acute or convalescent COVID-19.

The rearrangement links TRBV15 to TRBJ2-3; TRBD1 aligns across 9 bases. Germline CDR1 reads LNHNV; CDR2 reads YYDKDF (reference sequence). CDR3 length equals 15 residues. J lost 4 bases, V lost 5 bases, and 7 bases had no gene match. The CDR3 here is CATSPRDRVADTQYF. The DNA for the CDR3 is TGTGCCACCAGCCCTCGGGACAGGGTCGCAGATACGCAGTATTTT.

Notes on this clone: Other DNA variants within this sample encode the same CDR3. The chain links TRBV7-6 to TRBJ2-2, with 7 bases aligning to TRBD1. V trimming: 1 base; J trimming: 1 base; junction bases outside the gene matches: 3. Germline loops: CDR1 SGHVS, CDR2 FNYEAQ. CDR3 size: 16 residues. CDR3 nucleotide sequence: TGTGCCAGCAGCTTAGAGACAGGGCTGAACACCGGGGAGCTGTTTTTT. Translated, it gives CASSLETGLNTGELFF.

The rearrangement joins TRBV18 to TRBJ2-1; 7 bases line up with TRBD1. This CDR3 has 13 amino acids. After removal of 6 bases from V and 5 bases from J, the junction contained 4 bases not matched to a gene. Germline V CDR1 and CDR2: KGHSH, LQKENI. The CDR3 loop reads CASSVGTDNEQFF. The DNA of the CDR3 is TGTGCCAGCTCCGTCGGGACAGACAATGAGCAGTTCTTC.

This clone was recorded once. The V call is TRBV7-8, the J call TRBJ1-6, with 7 bases lining up with TRBD1. Germline V CDR1 and CDR2: SGHVS, FQNEAQ. The CDR3 is 14 residues long. V lost 7 bases, J lost 7 bases, and 7 bases stayed unmatched. CDR3 in DNA: TGTGCCAGCAAAAGAGACAGGGCAAATTCACCCCTCCACTTT. It specifies CASKRDRANSPLHF.

The chain carries TRBV5-4 and TRBJ2-7, with D possibly TRBD1 on 7 matching bases. Germline V gene lookup returns CDR1 SGHNT and CDR2 YYREEE (reference sequence). The CDR3 consists of 14 residues. V lost 4 bases to trimming and J lost 5 bases, with 16 bases between them. CDR3 amino acids: CASSPDREEHEQYF. The DNA for the CDR3 is TGTGCCAGCAGCCCCGACAGGGAGGAACACGAGCAGTACTTC.

CDR3 amino acids: CASSLEVAEYRGREKLFF. CDR3 nucleotides: TGTGCCAGCAGCTTGGAGGTGGCGGAGTACAGGGGGAGGGAAAAACTGTTTTTT. V gene TRBV5-5 combines with J gene TRBJ1-4; TRBD1 aligns across 8 bases. V dropped 0 bases and J dropped 8; count of bases not matched to a gene: 15. Germline CDR1 reads SGHKS; CDR2 reads YYEKEE (reference sequence). The CDR3 length is 18 residues.

This clone was seen only once. The chain has TRBV30 and TRBJ2-1; 9 bases align to TRBD1. CDR3 size: 11 residues. Germline CDR1 reads GTSNPN; CDR2 reads SVGIG (reference sequence). V dropped 5 bases and J dropped 9; count of bases not matched to a gene: 2. CDR3 amino acids: CAWGQGIEQFF. Here the CDR3 DNA reads TGTGCCTGGGGACAGGGGATTGAGCAGTTCTTC.

This clone has a single count. This chain uses TRBV28 with TRBJ2-3; 8 bases are a match to TRBD1. The J segment lost 4 bases and the V segment lost 6 bases, leaving 6 bases of the junction unmatched. The CDR3 runs to 14 residues. Per the germline V gene, CDR1 is MDHEN and CDR2 is SYDVKM. CDR3 residues: CASSRTGGADTQYF. The CDR3 DNA is TGTGCCAGCAGCCGAACAGGGGGAGCAGATACGCAGTATTTT.

The V call is TRBV19, the J call TRBJ2-1, with 9 bases that match TRBD1. This CDR3 is built from 17 residues. Losses at the gene ends were 4 bases for V and 6 bases for J; bases not matched to a gene: 13. In germline, CDR1 is LNHDA, CDR2 SQIVND (reference sequence). The CDR3 DNA follows: TGTGCCAGTAGTAGAATAACAGGGGGCGTTTCAGTCAATGAGCAGTTCTTC. This sequence encodes CASSRITGGVSVNEQFF.

J is TRBJ1-2 and V is TRBV2; a weak D match, TRBD1 (6 bases). Trimming stripped 5 bases from V and 5 bases from J, with 15 bases between. CDR3 length equals 14 residues. Germline CDR1 reads SNHLY; CDR2 reads FYNNEI. As DNA, the CDR3 is TGTGCCAGCAGTTTGGACAGCTCTACGTATGGCTACACCTTC. Protein: CASSLDSSTYGYTF.

This clone was picked up one time. The rearrangement links TRBV7-3 to TRBJ2-1, with 14 bases aligning to TRBD2. Per germline, CDR1 SGHTA and CDR2 FQGTGA. The J segment lost 5 bases and the V segment lost 2 bases, leaving 2 bases of the junction unmatched. The length of the CDR3 is 16 residues. The CDR3 DNA follows: TGTGCCAGCAGCTTATGGGGACTAGCGGGGGACAATGAGCAGTTCTTC. Residues: CASSLWGLAGDNEQFF.